Presented here are 30 T cell receptor beta chains from one specimen sequenced in a study of blood T cell repertoires in COVID-19. Profiling relied on immunoSEQ multiplex PCR, and the TCRdb table lists in-frame clones only, not all of them. Seen here are about 210,000 clones, around 83% observed once, and the top ten hold roughly a tenth. The sequenced sample consisted of peripheral blood. Receptors were obtained from a man aged 50-59 years with active or convalescent COVID-19.

V is TRBV5-1 and J is TRBJ2-5; D perhaps matches TRBD1 (5 bases). CDR1 SGHRS and CDR2 YFSETQ come from the germline V gene. Trimming stripped 1 base from V and 5 bases from J, with 15 bases between. This CDR3 is built from 15 residues. For the CDR3, the DNA is TGCGCCAGCAGCTTGTGGCAGGGCCTTGGGGAGACCCAGTACTTC. Encoded protein: CASSLWQGLGETQYF.

This clone was detected only a few times. The genes are TRBV10-3 and TRBJ1-4; weak D call: TRBD1 (6 bases). The V end was cut by 5 bases, the J end by 7 bases, with 8 bases between. In germline, CDR1 is ENHRY, CDR2 SYGVKD. This CDR3 contains 12 residues. For the CDR3, the DNA is TGTGCCATCAGTTCGGACAGTGAAAAACTGTTTTTT. This codes for CAISSDSEKLFF.

The chain is built from TRBV3-1 (or the pseudogene TRBV3-2) and TRBJ2-5, with 13 bases identical to TRBD2. The ends lost 5 bases at V and 4 bases at J; junction bases unmatched: 4. The germline V gene has CDR1 LGHDT and CDR2 YNNKEL (reference sequence). This CDR3 comprises 15 residues. Here the CDR3 DNA reads TGTGCCAGCAGCGGACTAGCGGGAGACACAGAGACCCAGTACTTC. The encoded protein is CASSGLAGDTETQYF.

The chain uses TRBV6-1 and TRBJ2-1, with 7 bases that match TRBD2. Germline V lookup: CDR1 MNHNS, CDR2 SASEGT. Trimming removed 2 bases from V and 15 bases from J; junction bases left unmatched: 19. The CDR3 is 16 amino acids. CDR3 loop: CASSENWEGRNPAGFF. The CDR3 nucleotides read TGTGCCAGCAGTGAAAATTGGGAGGGACGCAACCCAGCGGGGTTCTTC.

V usage is TRBV10-3 and J usage is TRBJ2-3, with D tentatively TRBD2 (5 bases). The V gene lost 5 bases and the J gene lost 2 bases, with 8 bases spanning the gap. The CDR3 totals 13 residues. The germline gives CDR1 ENHRY, CDR2 SYGVKD. DNA of the CDR3: TGTGCCATCAGTCTCCGGGACACAGATACGCAGTATTTT. It encodes CAISLRDTDTQYF.

J is TRBJ1-2 and V is TRBV7-9, with a tentative D call TRBD1 (6 bases). CDR1 SEHNR and CDR2 FQNEAQ come from the germline V gene (reference sequence). CDR3 size: 14 residues. V was shortened by 5 bases and J by 3 bases, with 13 bases between the two germline ends. DNA for the CDR3: TGTGCCAGCAGCCGCTTAGGGGGGGACTATGGCTACACCTTC. Amino acid sequence: CASSRLGGDYGYTF.

The chain uses TRBV7-6 and TRBJ1-5, with a tentative D call TRBD1 (5 bases). CDR1 SGHVS and CDR2 FNYEAQ come from the germline V gene. The CDR3 runs to 15 residues. V was shortened by 4 bases and J by 5 bases, with 15 bases between the two germline ends. CDR3 sequence: CASSSTASGDQPQHF. The CDR3 DNA reads as TGTGCCAGCAGCTCGACAGCCTCCGGTGATCAGCCCCAGCATTTT.

The chain carries TRBV4-1 and TRBJ1-3; D call uncertain. Germline CDR1 MGHRA, CDR2 YSYEKL. The CDR3 is 15 amino acids. The V end was cut by 8 bases, the J end by 0 bases, with 14 bases between. CDR3 sequence (DNA): TGCGCCAGCCGCTGGAGGGAGTTCTCTGGAAACACCATATATTTT. This codes for CASRWREFSGNTIYF.

The CDR3 region has the DNA TGTGCCAGCAGCCAAGAACTGGGGGGTACTAATGAAAAACTGTTTTTT. Amino acids: CASSQELGGTNEKLFF. The V gene is TRBV3-1 (or the pseudogene TRBV3-2), the J gene TRBJ1-4; perhaps TRBD1 as D (5 bases). Germline V gene lookup returns CDR1 LGHDT and CDR2 YNNKEL (reference sequence). Trimming removed 0 bases from V and 2 bases from J, with 10 bases in between. This CDR3 spans 16 amino acids.

The rearrangement uses TRBV7-8 and TRBJ1-6, with D perhaps TRBD1 (5 bases). The germline V and J ends were trimmed by 5 bases and 6 bases, with 14 bases remaining between them. This CDR3 is 15 amino acids long. Germline lookup yields CDR1 SGHVS and CDR2 FQNEAQ. The DNA of the CDR3 is TGTGCCAGCAGCCCGTCGCCCGGGGGTAATTCACCCCTCCACTTT. Its translation: CASSPSPGGNSPLHF.

This chain links TRBV19 with TRBJ1-1; D is unclear. CDR3 length: 13 amino acids. V was shortened by 3 bases and J by 5 bases, with 10 bases between the two germline ends. Looked up from germline, CDR1 is LNHDA and CDR2 is SQIVND (reference sequence). CDR3: CASSMAFDTEAFF. Here the CDR3 DNA reads TGTGCCAGTAGTATGGCATTTGATACTGAAGCTTTCTTT.

In its sample, this clone was seen once. CDR3 sequence reads: CASSELSGSGSGYTF. The CDR3 region has the DNA TGTGCCAGCAGTGAATTATCAGGAAGCGGGAGTGGCTACACCTTC. The chain recombines TRBV6-1 with TRBJ1-2; D unclear. Germline loops: CDR1 MNHNS, CDR2 SASEGT. V was cut by 2 bases and J by 7 bases, with 17 bases left in between. This CDR3 region has 15 residues.

The V and J genes are TRBV3-1 (or the pseudogene TRBV3-2) and TRBJ2-7; tentative D call: TRBD1 (5 bases). V lost 0 bases and J lost 9, with 12 bases in between. CDR1 and CDR2 from the germline V gene are LGHDT and YNNKEL (reference sequence). CDR3 length: 13 amino acids. The CDR3 spells CASSQDLGAGQYF. CDR3 sequence (DNA): TGTGCCAGCAGCCAAGATCTAGGGGCAGGGCAGTACTTC.

CDR3 coding DNA: TGTGCCAGCAGCCCTCGGGCAGGGGGTAATACTGAAGCTTTCTTT. This sequence encodes CASSPRAGGNTEAFF. V and J are TRBV4-2 and TRBJ1-1, with 7 bases lining up with TRBD1. V lost 4 bases to trimming and J lost 5 bases; unmatched junction nucleotides: 10. This CDR3 region has 15 residues. CDR1 LGHNA and CDR2 YNFKEQ come from the germline V gene.

The table lists this clone with a count of one. In nucleotides, the CDR3 is TGTGCCAGCAGCCAAACAGGGGGCTCCTATAATTCACCCCTCCACTTT. Residues: CASSQTGGSYNSPLHF. V gene TRBV14 combines with J gene TRBJ1-6, with 8 bases aligning to TRBD1. The length of the CDR3 is 16 residues. The V gene end was trimmed by 2 bases and the J gene end by 0 bases; junction bases not matched to a gene: 0. The germline CDR1 and CDR2 sequences are SGHDN and FVKESK.

V is TRBV6-5 and J is TRBJ2-7; 7 nucleotides line up with TRBD1. The ends lost 5 bases at V and 0 bases at J; junction bases unmatched: 4. Germline V gene data show CDR1 as MNHEY and CDR2 as SVGAGI. This CDR3 region has 14 residues. CDR3 coding DNA: TGTGCCAGCAGTAACCCAGGGGGCTCCTACGAGCAGTACTTC. Translation gives CASSNPGGSYEQYF.

The rearrangement uses TRBV27 and TRBJ2-5; 8 bases are shared with TRBD2. Germline CDR1 reads MNHEY; CDR2 reads SMNVEV (reference sequence). The CDR3 covers 14 residues. V lost 3 bases to trimming and J lost 4 bases; unmatched junction nucleotides: 4. The CDR3 protein is CASSLRLAGETQYF. The CDR3 DNA reads as TGTGCCAGCAGTTTGAGGCTAGCGGGAGAGACCCAGTACTTC.

V gene TRBV7-2 combines with J gene TRBJ2-2; D is ambiguous. The germline V gene encodes CDR1 SGHTA and CDR2 FQGNSA. Trimming took off 2 bases at V and 6 bases at J, with 7 bases between the two ends. The CDR3 consists of 13 residues. DNA of the CDR3: TGTGCCAGCAGCTTACGAGGATCCGGGGAGCTGTTTTTT. Protein: CASSLRGSGELFF. The full variable domain, with the rest looked up from reference TRBV7-2 and TRBJ2-2, is GAGVSQSPSNKVTEKGKDVELRCDPISGHTALYWYRQSLGQGLEFLIYFQGNSAPDKSGLPSDRFSAERTGGSVSTLTIQRTQQEDSAVYLCASSLRGSGELFFGEGSRLTVL.

CDR3 protein: CASSSFRDQPQHF. The CDR3 DNA follows: TGTGCCAGCAGCTCCTTCAGGGATCAGCCCCAGCATTTT. The J gene is TRBJ1-5, the V gene TRBV7-2; D is possibly TRBD1 (5 bases). CDR1 SGHTA and CDR2 FQGNSA come from the germline V gene. Trimming pared 4 bases from V and 5 bases from J, leaving 9 bases between. CDR3 length equals 13 residues.

This rearrangement joins TRBV19 to TRBJ1-4, with 12 bases aligning to TRBD1. With V trimmed by 6 bases and J by 8 bases, 7 bases remained unmatched. This CDR3 contains 15 residues. From germline, CDR1 is LNHDA and CDR2 SQIVND (reference sequence). The CDR3 bases are TGTGCCAGTAGGGGGCCGGGACAGGGGGCGGAAAAACTGTTTTTT. Encoded protein: CASRGPGQGAEKLFF.

The chain is built from TRBV11-2 and TRBJ2-3; no firm D call. V dropped 3 bases and J dropped 2 bases, with 9 bases sitting between them. The CDR3 has 14 amino acids. Germline V CDR1 and CDR2: SGHAT, FQNNGV. In DNA form, the CDR3 reads TGTGCCAGCAGCTTTTCCGGGTTCACAGATACGCAGTATTTT. Protein product: CASSFSGFTDTQYF.

As DNA, the CDR3 is TGCGCCAGCAGCCCCGGGGGGGTGGCAGGCGATCAGCCCCAGCATTTT. Encoded protein: CASSPGGVAGDQPQHF. The chain combines TRBV5-1 with TRBJ1-5, with a possible D match to TRBD1 (5 bases). In germline, CDR1 is SGHRS, CDR2 YFSETQ. The CDR3 has 16 amino acids. Between the trimmed V and J ends, which lost 4 bases and 5 bases, there was a span of 19 bases.

A note on this clone: Other DNA sequences within the sample encode an identical CDR3. The rearrangement links TRBV28 to TRBJ1-2; D not resolved. The CDR3 contains 12 residues. The V gene's germline CDR1 is MDHEN and CDR2 SYDVKM. V lost 3 bases and J 4 bases, leaving 6 bases between the germline ends. This CDR3 is CASSLSGYGYTF. The CDR3 coding sequence is TGTGCCAGCAGTTTGTCGGGCTATGGCTACACCTTC.

This clone was detected once. This rearrangement joins TRBV19 to TRBJ2-1, with 10 nucleotides matching TRBD2. The CDR3 has 16 amino acids. Germline V gene sequence: CDR1 LNHDA, CDR2 SQIVND (reference sequence). J lost 8 bases, V lost 7 bases, and 14 bases had no gene match. CDR3 sequence reads: CASTPRRASGSYEQFF. The DNA of the CDR3 is TGTGCCAGTACCCCTCGGAGGGCTAGCGGGAGCTATGAGCAGTTCTTC.

V usage is TRBV27 and J usage is TRBJ2-4; D possibly corresponds to TRBD2 (6 bases). The CDR3 extends over 17 amino acids. V lost 6 bases to trimming and J lost 0 bases, with 18 bases between them. CDR1 and CDR2 from the germline V gene are MNHEY and SMNVEV (reference sequence). CDR3 residues: CASSSLGGRLAKNIQYF. CDR3 bases: TGTGCCAGCAGCTCCCTCGGGGGACGGCTAGCCAAAAACATTCAGTACTTC.

The V call is TRBV7-2, the J call TRBJ2-2; a possible D gene is TRBD2 (7 bases). This CDR3 is built from 16 residues. V lost 3 bases and J 3 bases, leaving 14 bases between the germline ends. CDR1 and CDR2 from the germline V gene are SGHTA and FQGNSA. The CDR3 sequence: CASSFFGGADTGELFF. The CDR3, as DNA: TGTGCCAGCAGCTTTTTTGGGGGGGCGGACACCGGGGAGCTGTTTTTT.

The chain carries TRBV11-2 and TRBJ2-7; 8 bases line up with TRBD2. The V segment lost 6 bases and the J segment 6 bases; nucleotides outside the gene matches: 10. Germline assignment: CDR1 SGHAT and CDR2 FQNNGV. This CDR3 comprises 14 residues. The CDR3 coding sequence is TGTGCCAGCAGTCCGTCCGGGACTAGAACCGAGCAGTACTTC. Translating gives CASSPSGTRTEQYF.

This clone was detected once. The V gene is TRBV19, the J gene TRBJ1-5; TRBD1 aligns across 7 bases. Germline loops: CDR1 LNHDA, CDR2 SQIVND (reference sequence). The CDR3 length is 14 residues. The J segment lost 5 bases and the V segment lost 7 bases, leaving 8 bases of the junction unmatched. Here the CDR3 DNA reads TGTGCCAGTACCCGGACAGGCAGGTATCAGCCCCAGCATTTT. It yields the protein CASTRTGRYQPQHF.

The chain has TRBV6-1 and TRBJ1-5, with D maybe TRBD1 (6 bases). Between the trimmed V and J ends, which lost 1 base and 1 base, there was a span of 23 bases. Per germline, CDR1 MNHNS and CDR2 SASEGT. The CDR3 runs 20 residues. CDR3 region: CASSEGEQGRLSASNQPQHF. The CDR3 coding sequence is TGTGCCAGCAGTGAAGGAGAACAGGGAAGGTTATCGGCGAGCAATCAGCCCCAGCATTTT.

This rearrangement joins TRBV18 to TRBJ2-6; D perhaps matches TRBD1 (5 bases). The CDR3 has 17 residues. CDR1 is KGHSH, CDR2 LQKENI, per germline. Trimming shortened V by 3 bases and J by 4 bases, and 16 bases separated the two germline ends. This CDR3 reads CASSPQGYSGGANVLTF. In DNA form, the CDR3 reads TGTGCCAGCTCACCCCAGGGCTACTCGGGCGGGGCCAACGTCCTGACTTTC.